One sample yielded the 31 T cell receptor beta chains listed below, sequenced in a study of blood T cell repertoires in COVID-19. Generated by immunoSEQ multiplex PCR, the TCRdb table keeps only in-frame clones and is missing some. The sample has about 390,000 clones; about 90% are singletons. The sample taken for sequencing was peripheral blood. The source of these receptors is a woman aged 55-69 years with COVID-19, enrolled during active disease.

This clone was seen a few times. The genes are TRBV5-1 and TRBJ1-2, with D unresolved. V was pared by 2 bases and J by 5 bases, with 16 bases between. CDR3 length: 15 residues. Germline V gene data show CDR1 as SGHRS and CDR2 as YFSETQ. CDR3 loop: CASSFASGVGYGYTF. CDR3 coding DNA: TGCGCCAGCAGCTTTGCAAGCGGGGTCGGATATGGCTACACCTTC.

The rearrangement joins TRBV15 to TRBJ2-3, with no clear D. Germline CDR1 and CDR2: LNHNV and YYDKDF (reference sequence). Trimming pared 4 bases from V and 5 bases from J, leaving 10 bases between. CDR3 size: 13 residues. CDR3 sequence: CATSKSRQDTQYF. The CDR3 nucleotides read TGTGCCACCAGCAAATCCCGACAAGATACGCAGTATTTT.

The chain is built from TRBV28 and TRBJ1-2, with no clear D. Trimming removed 7 bases from V and 2 bases from J, with 17 bases in between. The CDR3 has 15 residues. The germline CDR1 and CDR2 sequences are MDHEN and SYDVKM. This CDR3 reads CASTEPGVANYGYTF. In nucleotides, the CDR3 is TGTGCCAGCACCGAGCCCGGGGTCGCCAACTATGGCTACACCTTC.

This sequence joins TRBV19 and TRBJ1-4, with 7 bases matching TRBD1. J lost 6 bases, V lost 2 bases, and 3 bases had no gene match. The CDR3 is 14 residues long. CDR1 is LNHDA and CDR2 is SQIVND in the germline V gene (reference sequence). CDR3 amino acids: CASSIWQGDEKLFF. DNA of the CDR3: TGTGCCAGTAGTATATGGCAGGGGGATGAAAAACTGTTTTTT. Together with reference TRBV19 and TRBJ1-4, the CDR3 gives the full variable domain: DGGITQSPKYLFRKEGQNVTLSCEQNLNHDAMYWYRQDPGQGLRLIYYSQIVNDFQKGDIAEGYSVSREKKESFPLTVTSAQKNPTAFYLCASSIWQGDEKLFFGSGTQLSVL.

The CDR3 DNA is TGTGCCGGGGGGGGTATTGAGCTGTTTTTT. Its protein is CAGGGIELFF. The chain employs TRBV28 and TRBJ2-2, with 7 nucleotides matching TRBD2. The CDR3 consists of 10 residues. Trimming at V came to 11 bases and at J to 11 bases, leaving 5 bases not matched to a gene. CDR1 and CDR2 (germline): MDHEN, SYDVKM.

CDR3 in amino acids: CASSSSGGPYNEQFF. In nucleotides, the CDR3 is TGTGCCAGCTCATCTAGCGGGGGTCCTTACAATGAGCAGTTCTTC. The rearrangement joins TRBV18 to TRBJ2-1; the match to TRBD2 covers 10 bases. V was pared by 5 bases and J by 4 bases, with 5 bases of the junction left unmatched. CDR3 length: 15 residues. Germline loops: CDR1 KGHSH, CDR2 LQKENI.

This clone turned up a few times. The genes are TRBV6-5 and TRBJ2-7; D is undetermined. CDR3 length: 12 residues. The germline V gene has CDR1 MNHEY and CDR2 SVGAGI. V was trimmed by 6 bases and J by 0 bases, leaving 6 bases between them. The CDR3 DNA is TGTGCCAGCAGGACAAGCTCCTACGAGCAGTACTTC. It encodes CASRTSSYEQYF.

V gene TRBV5-6 combines with J gene TRBJ1-3, with no clear D. CDR1 and CDR2 from the germline V gene are SGHDT and YYEEEE. V lost 0 bases, J lost 4 bases, and 8 bases lay in between. The CDR3 sequence is 14 residues long. The CDR3 DNA sequence: TGTGCCAGCAGCTTGGGAGGAACCGGAAACACCATATATTTT. Protein sequence: CASSLGGTGNTIYF.

V is TRBV6-6 and J is TRBJ2-7, with TRBD1 matching over 8 bases. Germline V CDR1 and CDR2: MNHNY, SVGAGI (reference sequence). With 6 bases clipped from V and 5 bases from J, the junction kept 9 bases outside the gene matches. CDR3 size: 14 residues. In nucleotides, the CDR3 is TGTGCCAGCAGCGCCGGGACAGGCCCTGACGAGCAGTACTTC. Translating it yields CASSAGTGPDEQYF.

This sequence joins TRBV5-1 and TRBJ2-5, with D tentatively TRBD2 (5 bases). Trimming shortened V by 2 bases and J by 3 bases, and 11 bases separated the two germline ends. From germline, CDR1 is SGHRS and CDR2 YFSETQ. The CDR3 totals 14 residues. CDR3 loop: CASSFIGGEETQYF. For the CDR3, the DNA is TGCGCCAGCAGCTTTATCGGAGGTGAAGAGACCCAGTACTTC.

The V gene is TRBV5-1, the J gene TRBJ2-7; 10 bases agree with TRBD2. The CDR3 loop spans 17 amino acids. Germline lookup yields CDR1 SGHRS and CDR2 YFSETQ. V shed 5 bases, J shed 2 bases, and the junction held 13 bases outside the gene matches. CDR3 coding DNA: TGCGCCAGCAGTCCCATGCGCCCTAGCGGGGGACCCTACGAGCAGTACTTC. This sequence encodes CASSPMRPSGGPYEQYF.

The table lists this clone with a few counts. The chain links TRBV28 to TRBJ1-4; TRBD1 aligns across 7 bases. This CDR3 spans 15 amino acids. Losses at the gene ends were 5 bases for V and 2 bases for J; bases not matched to a gene: 5. CDR1 and CDR2 from the germline V gene are MDHEN and SYDVKM. CDR3 in amino acids: CASSPPTGTNEKLFF. CDR3 nucleotide sequence: TGTGCCAGCAGTCCCCCGACAGGGACTAATGAAAAACTGTTTTTT.

The table lists this clone with a few counts. The rearrangement joins TRBV5-8 to TRBJ2-2; D perhaps matches TRBD2 (5 bases). Germline V CDR1 and CDR2: SGHTS, YDEGEE. V lost 4 bases, J lost 0 bases, and 7 bases lay in between. The CDR3 spans 14 residues. In nucleotides, the CDR3 is TGTGCCAGCAGCCTCGGGACGAACACCGGGGAGCTGTTTTTT. Residues: CASSLGTNTGELFF.

The chain links TRBV12-3 or TRBV12-4 to TRBJ1-2, with D hard to call. CDR3 length: 12 amino acids. Trimming left V 7 bases short and J 8 bases short, with 14 bases between. The CDR3 DNA is TGTGCCAGCACCAAGTGGCGGGCCGGCTACACCTTC. Translation gives CASTKWRAGYTF.

This chain joins TRBV3-1 (or the pseudogene TRBV3-2) and TRBJ1-1, with unresolved D. The V gene's germline CDR1 is LGHDT and CDR2 YNNKEL (reference sequence). There are 15 residues in the CDR3. V dropped 1 base and J dropped 1 base, with 10 bases sitting between them. The CDR3 nucleotides read TGTGCCAGCAGCCAAGGATTTGGTAGGAACACTGAAGCTTTCTTT. It is translated as CASSQGFGRNTEAFF.

The chain uses TRBV27 and TRBJ1-6; the D is unclear. The CDR3 is 14 residues long. The germline V and J ends were trimmed by 5 bases and 6 bases, with 11 bases remaining between them. Per germline, CDR1 MNHEY and CDR2 SMNVEV (reference sequence). The CDR3 bases are TGTGCCAGCAGTCCCCGGGTTCTTAATTCACCCCTCCACTTT. Translated, it gives CASSPRVLNSPLHF.

The gene calls are TRBV5-1 and TRBJ2-5; the D gene is possibly TRBD1 (6 bases). V was clipped by 3 bases and J by 5 bases, with 17 bases between them. The CDR3 consists of 15 residues. Germline CDR1 is SGHRS and CDR2 is YFSETQ. As DNA, the CDR3 is TGCGCCAGCAGCTCGACGACAGGAAAGGGGGAGACCCAGTACTTC. Translation: CASSSTTGKGETQYF.

V is TRBV28 and J is TRBJ1-1; TRBD1 matches at 8 bases. Germline V lookup: CDR1 MDHEN, CDR2 SYDVKM. The CDR3 is 13 amino acids. CDR3 residues: CAVTGERFTEAFF. Written as DNA, the CDR3 is TGTGCGGTGACAGGGGAAAGGTTCACTGAAGCTTTCTTT.

This clone has just a few counts. This sequence joins TRBV18 and TRBJ2-7; 8 nucleotides match TRBD1. Germline V gene sequence: CDR1 KGHSH, CDR2 LQKENI. The CDR3 has 14 amino acids. Losses at the gene ends were 4 bases for V and 5 bases for J; bases not matched to a gene: 7. The CDR3 DNA reads as TGTGCCAGCTCACGTCAGGGGGCTCTGAACGAGCAGTACTTC. It translates to CASSRQGALNEQYF. The whole variable domain, filled in from reference TRBV18 and TRBJ2-7, reads NAGVMQNPRHLVRRRGQEARLRCSPMKGHSHVYWYRQLPEEGLKFMVYLQKENIIDESGMPKERFSAEFPKEGPSILRIQQVVRGDSAAYFCASSRQGALNEQYFGPGTRLTVT.

V gene TRBV9 combines with J gene TRBJ1-4, with D maybe TRBD1 (5 bases). The CDR3 is 14 amino acids. Germline V lookup: CDR1 SGDLS, CDR2 YYNGEE. Trimming took off 0 bases at V and 7 bases at J, with 10 bases between the two ends. CDR3 loop: CASSVGQGGEKLFF. Here the CDR3 DNA reads TGTGCCAGCAGCGTAGGGCAGGGTGGTGAAAAACTGTTTTTT. The full variable domain, completed using reference TRBV9 and TRBJ1-4, is DSGVTQTPKHLITATGQRVTLRCSPRSGDLSVYWYQQSLDQGLQFLIQYYNGEERAKGNILERFSAQQFPDLHSELNLSSLELGDSALYFCASSVGQGGEKLFFGSGTQLSVL.

The V call is TRBV28, the J call TRBJ1-2; TRBD1 agrees at 9 bases. CDR3 size: 14 residues. V dropped 6 bases and J dropped 5; count of bases not matched to a gene: 7. Germline CDR1 MDHEN, CDR2 SYDVKM. As DNA, the CDR3 is TGTGCCAGCAGGGGACAGGGTATCAAGTATGGCTACACCTTC. Its translation is CASRGQGIKYGYTF.

Here the CDR3 reads CASTDRGGQPQHF. CDR3 sequence (DNA): TGTGCCAGTACCGACAGGGGAGGTCAGCCCCAGCATTTT. This chain connects TRBV19 to TRBJ1-5, with 8 bases fitting TRBD1. Per germline, CDR1 LNHDA and CDR2 SQIVND (reference sequence). With 7 bases clipped from V and 6 bases from J, the junction kept 5 bases outside the gene matches. The CDR3 covers 13 residues.

This clone was recorded only once. In nucleotides, the CDR3 is TGTGCCAGCAGCCTTCCGGGACAGGGGATCTACGAGCAGTACTTC. It translates to CASSLPGQGIYEQYF. The rearrangement links TRBV7-9 to TRBJ2-7; 10 bases line up with TRBD1. Germline CDR1 and CDR2: SEHNR and FQNEAQ (reference sequence). V shed 5 bases and J 3 bases; nucleotides not matched to a gene: 7. The CDR3 consists of 15 residues.

This clone was seen only a few times. This chain uses TRBV6-5 with TRBJ2-1, with TRBD2 matching over 7 bases. Germline V gene data show CDR1 as MNHEY and CDR2 as SVGAGI. CDR3 length: 15 residues. V lost 2 bases, J lost 2 bases, and 3 bases stayed unmatched. Here the CDR3 DNA reads TGTGCCAGCAGTTACGAACGGGGGGCCTACAATGAGCAGTTCTTC. This translates into CASSYERGAYNEQFF.

V is TRBV15 and J is TRBJ2-3, with D possibly matching TRBD1 (6 bases). Germline lookup yields CDR1 LNHNV and CDR2 YYDKDF (reference sequence). V shed 7 bases and J shed 5 bases, with 10 bases lying between them. This CDR3 has 12 amino acids. In nucleotides, the CDR3 is TGTGCCACCACAGGGGTCAAAGATACGCAGTATTTT. This codes for CATTGVKDTQYF.

In its sample, this clone was seen once. The chain has TRBV6-5 and TRBJ2-5; 11 bases line up with TRBD2. Germline V gene data show CDR1 as MNHEY and CDR2 as SVGAGI. V was pared by 4 bases and J by 5 bases, with 9 bases of the junction left unmatched. The CDR3 length is 16 residues. In DNA form, the CDR3 reads TGTGCCAGCAGTTCCCTTAGCGGGGGGGTGGCCGAGACCCAGTACTTC. It translates to CASSSLSGGVAETQYF.

This chain links TRBV3-1 (or the pseudogene TRBV3-2) with TRBJ2-3; 7 bases fit TRBD1. Germline V CDR1 and CDR2: LGHDT, YNNKEL (reference sequence). The CDR3 loop spans 16 amino acids. J was trimmed by 2 bases and V by 4 bases; bases with no gene match: 9. The CDR3: CASSRSGTENTDTQYF. For the CDR3, the DNA is TGTGCCAGCAGCCGGTCCGGGACAGAAAACACAGATACGCAGTATTTT.

This clone was counted once. The chain couples TRBV5-6 to TRBJ1-5, with D possibly TRBD1 on 5 matching bases. The germline gives CDR1 SGHDT, CDR2 YYEEEE. The CDR3 runs to 17 residues. V dropped 1 base and J dropped 0 bases, with 14 bases sitting between them. DNA of the CDR3: TGTGCCAGCAGCTTGCAAGGGGCCTCGGGTAGCAATCAGCCCCAGCATTTT. Translation: CASSLQGASGSNQPQHF. The full variable domain, in which reference TRBV5-6 and TRBJ1-5 provide the parts outside the CDR3, is DAGVTQSPTHLIKTRGQQVTLRCSPKSGHDTVSWYQQALGQGPQFIFQYYEEEERQRGNFPDRFSGHQFPNYSSELNVNALLLGDSALYLCASSLQGASGSNQPQHFGDGTRLSIL.

The chain couples TRBV18 to TRBJ2-7, with D perhaps TRBD2 (5 bases). V was cut by 5 bases and J by 3 bases, with 17 bases left in between. This CDR3 region has 15 residues. Germline lookup yields CDR1 KGHSH and CDR2 LQKENI. The CDR3 coding sequence is TGTGCCAGCTCAGTAATGGGGAGTTCGCACTACGAGCAGTACTTC. Translation gives CASSVMGSSHYEQYF. The full variable domain, in which reference TRBV18 and TRBJ2-7 provide the parts outside the CDR3, is NAGVMQNPRHLVRRRGQEARLRCSPMKGHSHVYWYRQLPEEGLKFMVYLQKENIIDESGMPKERFSAEFPKEGPSILRIQQVVRGDSAAYFCASSVMGSSHYEQYFGPGTRLTVT.

This clone appeared once. The J gene is TRBJ2-7, the V gene TRBV18; 8 bases align to TRBD1. The CDR3 runs to 13 residues. Germline V gene lookup returns CDR1 KGHSH and CDR2 LQKENI. Trimming cost V 6 bases and J 5 bases; bases outside gene matches: 6. CDR3 nucleotides: TGTGCCAGCTCGCCTCAGGGGGCCGACGAGCAGTACTTC. This sequence encodes CASSPQGADEQYF.

V gene TRBV11-3 combines with J gene TRBJ2-7, with 7 bases that match TRBD2. J gave up 6 bases and V 4 bases, and 3 bases lay outside the gene matches. Germline CDR1 and CDR2: SGHNT and YENEEA. The CDR3 runs to 12 residues. The CDR3 loop reads CASSSREGEQYF. DNA for the CDR3: TGTGCCAGCAGCTCGAGGGAGGGCGAGCAGTACTTC.